This T cell receptor beta chain comes out of a study of blood T cell repertoires in COVID-19. Study background: Samples representing acute and convalescent COVID-19 were sourced from the United States, Italy and Spain.

CDR1 is LGHNA, CDR2 YNFKEQ, per germline. The CDR3 covers 12 residues. V shed 3 bases and J shed 9 bases, with 9 bases lying between them. Clinical history as reported by participants underpinned cohort assignment. Two negative PCRs, clearance, or symptom resolution characterized the recovered Cohort 3 donors. In the study's own analysis: Amplification with reference gene primers provided the estimates of nucleated cell counts. The data were produced by immunoSEQ multiplex PCR, yet TCRdb's version contains in-frame clones alone and is incomplete. The DNA was the basis for D and trimming; V, J and clone size are from that table. The sample records a few hundred thousand clones, about 92% being singletons.

This rearrangement joins TRBV4-2 to TRBJ2-1, with TRBD2 as a possible D gene (6 bases). The clonotype was recovered from a man between 18 and 29 years old who had recovered from COVID-19. Material for sequencing was PBMCs or T cells enriched from blood (not recorded which). DNA for the CDR3: TGTGCCAGCAGCCACCTGGGAGGTGAGCAGTTCTTC. Translation: CASSHLGGEQFF.